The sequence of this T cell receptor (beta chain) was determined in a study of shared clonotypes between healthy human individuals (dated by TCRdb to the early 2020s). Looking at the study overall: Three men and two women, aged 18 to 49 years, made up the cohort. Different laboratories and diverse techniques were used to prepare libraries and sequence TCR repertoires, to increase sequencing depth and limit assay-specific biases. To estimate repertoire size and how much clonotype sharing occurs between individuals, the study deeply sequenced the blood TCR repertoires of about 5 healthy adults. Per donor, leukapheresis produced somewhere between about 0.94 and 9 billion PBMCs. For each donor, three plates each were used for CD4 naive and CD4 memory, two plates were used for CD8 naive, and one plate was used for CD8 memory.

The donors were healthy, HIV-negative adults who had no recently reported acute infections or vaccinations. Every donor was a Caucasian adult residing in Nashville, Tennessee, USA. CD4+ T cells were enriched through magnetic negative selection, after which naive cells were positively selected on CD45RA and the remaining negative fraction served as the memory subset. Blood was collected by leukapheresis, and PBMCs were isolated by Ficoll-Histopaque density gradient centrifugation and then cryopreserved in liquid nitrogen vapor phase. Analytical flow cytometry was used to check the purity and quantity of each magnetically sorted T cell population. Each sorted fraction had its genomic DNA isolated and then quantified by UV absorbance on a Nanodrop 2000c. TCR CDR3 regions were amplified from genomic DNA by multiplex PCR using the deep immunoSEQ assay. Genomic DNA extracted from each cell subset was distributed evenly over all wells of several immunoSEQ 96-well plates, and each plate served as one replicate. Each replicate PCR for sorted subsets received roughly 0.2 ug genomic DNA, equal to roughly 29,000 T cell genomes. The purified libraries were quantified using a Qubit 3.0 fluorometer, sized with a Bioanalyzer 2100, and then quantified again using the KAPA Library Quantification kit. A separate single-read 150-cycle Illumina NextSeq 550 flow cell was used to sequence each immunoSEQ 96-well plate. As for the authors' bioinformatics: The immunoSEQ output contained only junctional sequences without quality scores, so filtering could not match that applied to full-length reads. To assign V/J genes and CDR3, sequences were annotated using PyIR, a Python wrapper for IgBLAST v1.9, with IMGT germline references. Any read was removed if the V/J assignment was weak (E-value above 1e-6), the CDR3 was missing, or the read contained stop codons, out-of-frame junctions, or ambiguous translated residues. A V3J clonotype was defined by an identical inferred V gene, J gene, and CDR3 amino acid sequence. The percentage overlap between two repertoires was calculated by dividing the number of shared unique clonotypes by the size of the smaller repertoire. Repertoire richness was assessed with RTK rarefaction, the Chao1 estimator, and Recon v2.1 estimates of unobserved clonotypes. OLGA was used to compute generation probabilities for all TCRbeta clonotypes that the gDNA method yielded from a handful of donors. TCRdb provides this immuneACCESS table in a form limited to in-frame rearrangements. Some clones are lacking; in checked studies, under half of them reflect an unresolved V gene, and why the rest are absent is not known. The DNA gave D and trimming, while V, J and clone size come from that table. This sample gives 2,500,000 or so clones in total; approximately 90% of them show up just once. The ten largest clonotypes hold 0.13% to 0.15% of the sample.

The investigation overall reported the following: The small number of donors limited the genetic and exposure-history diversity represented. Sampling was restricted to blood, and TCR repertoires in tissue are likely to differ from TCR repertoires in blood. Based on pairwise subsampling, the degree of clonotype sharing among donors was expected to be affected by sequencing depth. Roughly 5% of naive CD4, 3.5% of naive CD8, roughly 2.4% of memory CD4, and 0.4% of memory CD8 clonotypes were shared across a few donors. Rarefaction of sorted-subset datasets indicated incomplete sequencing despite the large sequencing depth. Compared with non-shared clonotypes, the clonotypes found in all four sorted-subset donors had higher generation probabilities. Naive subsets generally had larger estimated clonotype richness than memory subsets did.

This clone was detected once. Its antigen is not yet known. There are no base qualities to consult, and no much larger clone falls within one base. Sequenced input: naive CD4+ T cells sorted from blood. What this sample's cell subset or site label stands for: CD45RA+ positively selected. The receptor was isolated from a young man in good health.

The DNA sequence follows: TGCGCCAGCAGCCTGCTAGGCCGAGCGGGGGTGGGGGAGACCCAGTACTTC. Its translation reads: CASSLLGRAGVGETQYF. Here the chain combines TRBV4-1 and TRBJ2-5, with 8 junctional bases fitting TRBD2. V loses 4 bases at its end and J loses 5 bases; junction bases beyond the gene matches: 15. The germline V gene specifies MGHRA as CDR1 and YSYEKL as CDR2. Including cysteine and phenylalanine, the CDR3 has 17 amino acids. Kept here is only the CDR3 DNA, which spans 51 bases and is read in frame from base 1.